This T cell receptor (beta chain) was captured by sequencing in a study of blood T cell repertoires in COVID-19. About the study: Collection of acute and convalescent COVID-19 samples took place in the United States, Italy and Spain.

This clone has only one observation. CDR1 is SGHDT and CDR2 is YYEEEE in the germline V gene. CDR3 length equals 11 residues. V shed 4 bases and J shed 3 bases, with 5 bases lying between them. TCRdb's table, derived via immunoSEQ multiplex PCR, lists solely in-frame clones and lacks some. Here the sample spans approximately 290,000 clones, 90% being singletons. V is TRBV5-6 and J is TRBJ2-7, with D possibly TRBD1 on 5 matching bases. Specimen: PBMCs or T cells enriched from blood (not recorded which). This TCR came from a woman aged 18 to 35 with acute COVID-19. In DNA, the CDR3 is TGTGCCAGCAGCCAGGGCTACGAGCAGTACTTC. Its protein is CASSQGYEQYF.